The present entry profiles one T cell receptor (beta chain) with its context. As yet, its antigen is unknown. V lost 8 bases and J lost 4; bases outside the gene matches: 4. The CDR3 has 12 residues. Germline-derived CDR1 and CDR2 are MDHEN and SYDVKM. This record belongs to a study of cytomegalovirus exposure and HLA in healthy donors. Study-level results: A few V segments could not be told apart, such as TRBV6-2 and TRBV6-3, and were left out.

The PCR used 60 Vbeta and 13 Jbeta primers. Profiling relied on immunoSEQ multiplex PCR, and the TCRdb table lists in-frame clones only, not all of them. The sample has around 70,000 clones, more than 80% seen once. Sequences were obtained from PBMCs. The sequence derives from a human donor in good health. The V gene is TRBV28, the J gene TRBJ1-2, with 7 bases fitting TRBD1. The CDR3 nucleotides are TGTGCCAGCGGACGACAGGGCTATGGCTACACCTTC. Its translation is CASGRQGYGYTF.